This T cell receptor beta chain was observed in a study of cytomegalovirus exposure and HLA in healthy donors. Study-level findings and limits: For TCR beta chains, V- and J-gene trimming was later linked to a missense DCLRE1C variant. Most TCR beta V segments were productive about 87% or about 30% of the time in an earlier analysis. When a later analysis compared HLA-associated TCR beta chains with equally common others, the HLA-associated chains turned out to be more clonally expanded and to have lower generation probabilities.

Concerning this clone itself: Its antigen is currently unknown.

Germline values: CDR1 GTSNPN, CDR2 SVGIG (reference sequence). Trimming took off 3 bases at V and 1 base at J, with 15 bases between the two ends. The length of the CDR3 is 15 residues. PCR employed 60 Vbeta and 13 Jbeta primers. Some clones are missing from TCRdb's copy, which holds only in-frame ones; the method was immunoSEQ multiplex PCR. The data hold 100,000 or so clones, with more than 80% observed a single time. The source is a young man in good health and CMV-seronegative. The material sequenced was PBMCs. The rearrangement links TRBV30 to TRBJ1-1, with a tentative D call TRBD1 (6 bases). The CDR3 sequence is CAWSDEGTPNTEAFF. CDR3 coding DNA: TGTGCCTGGAGCGATGAAGGGACACCGAACACTGAAGCTTTCTTT.